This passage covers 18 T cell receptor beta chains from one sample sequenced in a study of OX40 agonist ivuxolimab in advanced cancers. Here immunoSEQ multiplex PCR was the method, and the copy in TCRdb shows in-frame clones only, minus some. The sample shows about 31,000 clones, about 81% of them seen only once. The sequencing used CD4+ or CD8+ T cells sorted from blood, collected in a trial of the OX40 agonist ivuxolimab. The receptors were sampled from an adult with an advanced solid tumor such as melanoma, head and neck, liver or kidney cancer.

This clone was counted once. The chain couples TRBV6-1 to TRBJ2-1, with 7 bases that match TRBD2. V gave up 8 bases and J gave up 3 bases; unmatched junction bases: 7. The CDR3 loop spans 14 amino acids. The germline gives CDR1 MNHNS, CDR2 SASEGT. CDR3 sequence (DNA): TGTGCCAGCGGACTGCTAGCGGACTACAATGAGCAGTTCTTC. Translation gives CASGLLADYNEQFF.

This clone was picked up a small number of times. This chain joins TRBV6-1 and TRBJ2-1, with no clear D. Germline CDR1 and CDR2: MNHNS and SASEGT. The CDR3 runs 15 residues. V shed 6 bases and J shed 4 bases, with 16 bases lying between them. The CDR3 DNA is TGTGCCAGCAGAGTCCGGTTGGGCGGTTACAATGAGCAGTTCTTC. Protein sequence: CASRVRLGGYNEQFF.

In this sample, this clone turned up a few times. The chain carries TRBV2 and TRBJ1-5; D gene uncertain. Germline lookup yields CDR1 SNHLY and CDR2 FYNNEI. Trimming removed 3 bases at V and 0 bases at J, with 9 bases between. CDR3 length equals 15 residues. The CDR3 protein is CASSEGRNSNQPQHF. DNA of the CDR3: TGTGCCAGCAGTGAGGGAAGGAATAGCAATCAGCCCCAGCATTTT.

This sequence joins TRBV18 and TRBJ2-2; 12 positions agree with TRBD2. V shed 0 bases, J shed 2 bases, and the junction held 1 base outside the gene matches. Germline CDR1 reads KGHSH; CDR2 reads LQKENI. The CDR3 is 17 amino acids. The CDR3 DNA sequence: TGTGCCAGCTCACCACCGACTAGCGGGGGTAACACCGGGGAGCTGTTTTTT. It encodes CASSPPTSGGNTGELFF.

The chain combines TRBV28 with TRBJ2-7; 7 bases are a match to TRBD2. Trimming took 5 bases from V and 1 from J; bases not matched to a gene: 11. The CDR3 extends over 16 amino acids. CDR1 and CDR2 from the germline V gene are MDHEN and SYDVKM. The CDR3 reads CASSIKRTSGSYEQYF. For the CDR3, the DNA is TGTGCCAGCAGTATAAAGAGGACTAGTGGGTCCTACGAGCAGTACTTC. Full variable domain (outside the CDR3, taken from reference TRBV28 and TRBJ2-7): DVKVTQSSRYLVKRTGEKVFLECVQDMDHENMFWYRQDPGLGLRLIYFSYDVKMKEKGDIPEGYSVSREKKERFSLILESASTNQTSMYLCASSIKRTSGSYEQYFGPGTRLTVT.

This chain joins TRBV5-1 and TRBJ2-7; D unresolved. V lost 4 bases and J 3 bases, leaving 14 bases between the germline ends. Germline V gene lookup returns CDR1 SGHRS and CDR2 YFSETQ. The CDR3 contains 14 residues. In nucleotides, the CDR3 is TGCGCCAGCAGCACGGACCCATTTCGCTACGAGCAGTACTTC. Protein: CASSTDPFRYEQYF. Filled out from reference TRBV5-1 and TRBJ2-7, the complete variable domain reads KAGVTQTPRYLIKTRGQQVTLSCSPISGHRSVSWYQQTPGQGLQFLFEYFSETQRNKGNFPGRFSGRQFSNSRSEMNVSTLELGDSALYLCASSTDPFRYEQYFGPGTRLTVT.

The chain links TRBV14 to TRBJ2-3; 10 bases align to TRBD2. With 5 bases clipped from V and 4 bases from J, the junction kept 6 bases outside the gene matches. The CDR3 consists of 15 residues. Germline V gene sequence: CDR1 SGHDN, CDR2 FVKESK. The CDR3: CASSAWTSGPDTQYF. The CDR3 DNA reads TGTGCCAGCAGCGCTTGGACTAGCGGACCAGATACGCAGTATTTT.

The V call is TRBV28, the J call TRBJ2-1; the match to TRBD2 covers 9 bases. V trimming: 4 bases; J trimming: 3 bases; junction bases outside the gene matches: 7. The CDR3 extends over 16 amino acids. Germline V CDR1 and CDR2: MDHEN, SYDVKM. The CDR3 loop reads CASSSLAGEHYNEQFF. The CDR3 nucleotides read TGTGCCAGCAGTTCATTAGCGGGAGAACACTACAATGAGCAGTTCTTC.

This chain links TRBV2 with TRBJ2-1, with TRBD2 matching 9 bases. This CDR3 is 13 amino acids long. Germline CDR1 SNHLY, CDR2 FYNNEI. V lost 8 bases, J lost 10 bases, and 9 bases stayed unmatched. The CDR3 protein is CASFLAGRGEQFF. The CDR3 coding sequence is TGTGCCAGCTTTCTAGCGGGAAGGGGCGAGCAGTTCTTC.

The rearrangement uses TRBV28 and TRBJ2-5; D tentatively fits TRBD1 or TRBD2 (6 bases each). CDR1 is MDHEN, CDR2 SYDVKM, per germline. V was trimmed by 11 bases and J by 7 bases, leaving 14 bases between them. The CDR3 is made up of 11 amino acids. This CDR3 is CACARGVTQYF. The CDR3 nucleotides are TGTGCCTGCGCGAGGGGGGTGACCCAGTACTTC.

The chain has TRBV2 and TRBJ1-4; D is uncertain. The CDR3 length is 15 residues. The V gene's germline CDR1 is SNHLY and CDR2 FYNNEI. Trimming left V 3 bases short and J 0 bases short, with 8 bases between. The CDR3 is CASSESWATNEKLFF. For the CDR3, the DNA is TGTGCCAGCAGTGAGTCTTGGGCAACTAATGAAAAACTGTTTTTT.

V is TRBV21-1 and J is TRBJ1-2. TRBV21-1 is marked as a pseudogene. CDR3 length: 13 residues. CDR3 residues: CARLARPMYGYTF. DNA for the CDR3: TGTGCCAGGCTCGCTAGACCGATGTATGGCTACACCTTC.

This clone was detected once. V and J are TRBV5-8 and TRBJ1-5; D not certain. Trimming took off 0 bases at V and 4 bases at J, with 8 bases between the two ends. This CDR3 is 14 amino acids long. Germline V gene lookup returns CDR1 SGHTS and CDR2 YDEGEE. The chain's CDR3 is CASSLEAQNQPQHF. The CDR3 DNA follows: TGTGCCAGCAGCTTGGAGGCCCAGAATCAGCCCCAGCATTTT.

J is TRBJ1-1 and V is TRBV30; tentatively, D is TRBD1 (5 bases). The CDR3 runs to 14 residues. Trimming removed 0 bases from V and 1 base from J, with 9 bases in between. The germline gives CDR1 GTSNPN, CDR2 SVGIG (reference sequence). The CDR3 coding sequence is TGTGCCTGGAGTGTTACCCAGGGGAACACTGAAGCTTTCTTT. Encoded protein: CAWSVTQGNTEAFF.

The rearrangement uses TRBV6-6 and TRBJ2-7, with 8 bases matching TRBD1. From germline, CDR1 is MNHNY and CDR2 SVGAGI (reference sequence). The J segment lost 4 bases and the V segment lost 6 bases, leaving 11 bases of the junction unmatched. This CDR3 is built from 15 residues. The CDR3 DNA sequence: TGTGCCAGCAGCCGTGGACAGGGAGTAACGTACGAGCAGTACTTC. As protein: CASSRGQGVTYEQYF.

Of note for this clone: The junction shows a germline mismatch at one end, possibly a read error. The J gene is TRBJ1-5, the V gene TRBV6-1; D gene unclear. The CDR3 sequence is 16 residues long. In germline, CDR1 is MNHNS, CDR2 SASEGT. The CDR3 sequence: CAISDPSLSGNQPQHF. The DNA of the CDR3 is TGTGCCATCAGTGACCCGTCATTGTCAGGCAATCAGCCCCAGCATTTT.

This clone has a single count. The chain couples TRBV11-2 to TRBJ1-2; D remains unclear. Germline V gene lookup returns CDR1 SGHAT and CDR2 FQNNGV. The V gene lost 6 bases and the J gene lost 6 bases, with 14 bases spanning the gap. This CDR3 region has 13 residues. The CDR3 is CASSPLGMDGYTF. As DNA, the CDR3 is TGTGCCAGCAGTCCTCTTGGGATGGATGGCTACACCTTC. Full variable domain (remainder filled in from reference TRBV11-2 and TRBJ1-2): EAGVAQSPRYKIIEKRQSVAFWCNPISGHATLYWYQQILGQGPKLLIQFQNNGVVDDSQLPKDRFSAERLKGVDSTLKIQPAKLEDSAVYLCASSPLGMDGYTFGSGTRLTVV.

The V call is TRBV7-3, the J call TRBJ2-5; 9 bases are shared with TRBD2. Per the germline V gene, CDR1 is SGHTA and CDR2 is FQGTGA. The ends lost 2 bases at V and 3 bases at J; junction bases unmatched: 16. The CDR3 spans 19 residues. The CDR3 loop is CASSLAGGVLAGSEETQYF. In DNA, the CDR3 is TGTGCCAGCAGCTTAGCAGGCGGTGTCCTAGCGGGGAGTGAAGAGACCCAGTACTTC.